The 29 T cell receptor beta chains below come from one sample, sequenced in a study of cytomegalovirus exposure and HLA in healthy donors. The primer mix had 60 Vbeta and 13 Jbeta primers. Method: immunoSEQ multiplex PCR; TCRdb's copy keeps in-frame clones and lacks some. This table has about 140,000 clones, 60% to 85% appearing once. Sequences were obtained from PBMCs. These receptors all stem from a man aged 18-30 years in good health and CMV-seronegative.

This rearrangement joins TRBV4-3 to TRBJ1-1, with D possibly TRBD1 on 6 matching bases. The CDR3 consists of 13 residues. Trimming stripped 0 bases from V and 9 bases from J, with 11 bases between. Germline V gene data show CDR1 as LGHNA and CDR2 as YSLEER. CDR3 in DNA: TGCGCCAGCAGCCAAGAGAGGGGGACTAAAGCTTTCTTT. Its translation: CASSQERGTKAFF.

This chain uses TRBV6-4 with TRBJ2-3; a possible D gene is TRBD1 (6 bases). V was clipped by 2 bases and J by 5 bases, with 11 bases between them. The CDR3 is 14 amino acids. Germline V CDR1 and CDR2: MRHNA, SNTAGT. The CDR3 here is CASSDRGQQDTQYF. The CDR3 bases are TGTGCCAGCAGTGACCGTGGACAGCAAGATACGCAGTATTTT.

The chain recombines TRBV5-5 with TRBJ2-7, with TRBD1 identical over 10 bases. CDR1 SGHKS and CDR2 YYEKEE come from the germline V gene (reference sequence). J lost 2 bases, V lost 5 bases, and 7 bases had no gene match. The CDR3 length is 15 residues. CDR3 coding DNA: TGTGCCAGCAGACGGACAGGGGGAACTCCCTACGAGCAGTACTTC. Translation: CASRRTGGTPYEQYF.

V is TRBV7-2 and J is TRBJ2-7; weak D call: TRBD1 (6 bases). Germline V CDR1 and CDR2: SGHTA, FQGNSA. The CDR3 contains 15 residues. Trimming stripped 2 bases from V and 6 bases from J, with 17 bases between. DNA of the CDR3: TGTGCCAGCAGCTTAAGTCAGGGGCTGGGCGCCGAGCAGTACTTC. Protein: CASSLSQGLGAEQYF.

This sequence joins TRBV21-1 and TRBJ1-6; TRBD1, the table's D call, lacks a check against the DNA. TRBV21-1 has pseudogene status. The CDR3 spans 15 residues. DNA for the CDR3: TGTGCCAGCAGCAAAGGTTGGACAGAAAATTCACCCCTCCACTTT. This codes for CASSKGWTENSPLHF.

This clone appeared a few times. The rearrangement links TRBV7-2 to TRBJ2-1; the D gene is possibly TRBD1 (5 bases). V gave up 3 bases and J gave up 5 bases, with 8 bases separating them. This CDR3 comprises 13 residues. CDR1 is SGHTA and CDR2 is FQGNSA in the germline V gene. CDR3 DNA sequence: TGTGCCAGCAGCTTTAACAGGAACAATGAGCAGTTCTTC. Encoded protein: CASSFNRNNEQFF.

This sequence joins TRBV6-1 and TRBJ2-5, with D unclear. The CDR3 spans 16 residues. V was pared by 3 bases and J by 5 bases, with 19 bases between. The germline V gene has CDR1 MNHNS and CDR2 SASEGT. For the CDR3, the DNA is TGTGCCAGCAGTGAGGTTATGAGTCTAATGTCGGAGACCCAGTACTTC. Translating it yields CASSEVMSLMSETQYF.

The chain has TRBV11-2 and TRBJ2-5; 7 bases map to TRBD1. CDR1 and CDR2 from the germline V gene are SGHAT and FQNNGV. V lost 5 bases, J lost 1 base, and 4 bases stayed unmatched. There are 14 residues in the CDR3. The CDR3 protein is CASSPYRGQETQYF. The CDR3 bases are TGTGCCAGCAGCCCTTACAGGGGCCAAGAGACCCAGTACTTC.

The V gene is TRBV7-9, the J gene TRBJ2-7; D is undetermined. The CDR3 runs to 14 residues. Per the germline V gene, CDR1 is SEHNR and CDR2 is FQNEAQ (reference sequence). The V gene lost 3 bases and the J gene lost 6 bases, with 15 bases spanning the gap. DNA for the CDR3: TGTGCCAGCAGCTTTTTTGACACCCTCGGCGAGCAGTACTTC. Its translation: CASSFFDTLGEQYF.

This rearrangement joins TRBV19 to TRBJ1-5; D not certain. CDR1 LNHDA and CDR2 SQIVND come from the germline V gene (reference sequence). The length of the CDR3 is 13 residues. Trimming stripped 1 base from V and 6 bases from J, with 7 bases between. The DNA for the CDR3 is TGTGCCAGTAGTATAGCCTCCGGTCAGCCCCAGCATTTT. It encodes CASSIASGQPQHF.

V usage is TRBV27 and J usage is TRBJ1-2, with TRBD1 as a possible D gene (6 bases). Trimming cost V 5 bases and J 1 base, with 17 bases left between them. Looked up from germline, CDR1 is MNHEY and CDR2 is SMNVEV (reference sequence). This CDR3 has 16 amino acids. The CDR3 sequence is CASSPLLLQGNYGYTF. CDR3 nucleotides: TGTGCCAGCAGTCCCCTGTTACTACAGGGTAACTATGGCTACACCTTC.

The chain recombines TRBV29-1 with TRBJ2-2, with D possibly TRBD1 on 6 matching bases. The CDR3 contains 13 residues. Germline V gene lookup returns CDR1 SQVTM and CDR2 ANQGSEA. The ends were cut back, 5 bases at V and 6 bases at J, with 13 bases in the middle. In DNA form, the CDR3 reads TGCAGCGTTCGGTCAGGGGCTGCCGGGGAGCTGTTTTTT. Amino acids: CSVRSGAAGELFF.

This chain connects TRBV14 to TRBJ1-3, with no clear D. The CDR3 is made up of 14 amino acids. Trimming removed 0 bases from V and 0 bases from J, with 3 bases in between. Germline V CDR1 and CDR2: SGHDN, FVKESK. For the CDR3, the DNA is TGTGCCAGCAGCCAAGATTACTCTGGAAACACCATATATTTT. This encodes CASSQDYSGNTIYF.

This chain connects TRBV6-5 to TRBJ1-6; D remains ambiguous. Looked up from germline, CDR1 is MNHEY and CDR2 is SVGAGI. Deletions cut 2 bases from V and 0 bases from J, with 5 bases between. The CDR3 has 15 amino acids. CDR3: CASSYGSSYNSPLHF. In nucleotides, the CDR3 is TGTGCCAGCAGTTACGGGAGCTCCTATAATTCACCCCTCCACTTT.

The genes are TRBV6-5 and TRBJ1-2, with no clear D. Germline V lookup: CDR1 MNHEY, CDR2 SVGAGI. The V end lost 6 bases, the J end lost 3 bases, and 14 bases lay between the germline ends. This CDR3 spans 14 amino acids. CDR3 loop: CASRPVGGHYGYTF. The CDR3 DNA is TGTGCCAGCAGGCCAGTGGGAGGGCACTATGGCTACACCTTC.

This rearrangement joins TRBV5-1 to TRBJ1-4; 9 nucleotides line up with TRBD1. V lost 2 bases and J lost 8; bases outside the gene matches: 4. The CDR3 contains 14 residues. The V gene's germline CDR1 is SGHRS and CDR2 YFSETQ. CDR3 DNA sequence: TGCGCCAGCAGCTTCGGGACAGGGAGCGAAAAACTGTTTTTT. Protein: CASSFGTGSEKLFF. Filled out from reference TRBV5-1 and TRBJ1-4, the complete variable domain reads KAGVTQTPRYLIKTRGQQVTLSCSPISGHRSVSWYQQTPGQGLQFLFEYFSETQRNKGNFPGRFSGRQFSNSRSEMNVSTLELGDSALYLCASSFGTGSEKLFFGSGTQLSVL.

The sample holds a few counts of this clone. J is TRBJ2-3 and V is TRBV6-5, with a possible D match to TRBD2 (5 bases). The germline gives CDR1 MNHEY, CDR2 SVGAGI. The CDR3 runs to 14 residues. V lost 2 bases and J 6 bases, leaving 12 bases between the germline ends. This chain's CDR3 is CASSYGLPGDTQYF. The DNA of the CDR3 is TGTGCCAGCAGTTACGGACTCCCTGGGGATACGCAGTATTTT.

V and J are TRBV9 and TRBJ1-4; perhaps TRBD1 as D (5 bases). CDR1 and CDR2 from the germline V gene are SGDLS and YYNGEE. V was cut by 4 bases and J by 6 bases, with 10 bases left in between. This CDR3 has 13 residues. DNA for the CDR3: TGTGCCAGCAGCACGCTAGGGGATGAAAAACTGTTTTTT. Translation: CASSTLGDEKLFF.

The CDR3, as DNA: TGTGCCAGTAGGCCTTACAGATCGAGGCAGTACTTC. Its protein is CASRPYRSRQYF. This chain uses TRBV19 with TRBJ2-7, with D unresolved. This CDR3 contains 12 residues. Germline V gene data show CDR1 as LNHDA and CDR2 as SQIVND (reference sequence). V gave up 6 bases and J gave up 9 bases, with 15 bases separating them.

The J gene is TRBJ1-2, the V gene TRBV9; unclear D gene. Germline-derived CDR1 and CDR2 are SGDLS and YYNGEE. The CDR3 is 15 residues long. Trimming removed 0 bases from V and 1 base from J, with 10 bases in between. The CDR3 bases are TGTGCCAGCAGCGTAGGCCCTGGACTTAACTATGGCTACACCTTC. Amino acid sequence: CASSVGPGLNYGYTF.

The chain uses TRBV6-5 and TRBJ2-4; tentative D call: TRBD1 (5 bases). This CDR3 contains 14 residues. The germline V gene encodes CDR1 MNHEY and CDR2 SVGAGI. Trimming removed 0 bases from V and 8 bases from J, with 11 bases in between. The chain's CDR3 is CASSYSGVGDIQYF. CDR3 coding DNA: TGTGCCAGCAGTTACTCAGGGGTTGGGGACATTCAGTACTTC.

The chain uses TRBV29-1 and TRBJ2-5, with TRBD1 identical over 10 bases. The end of the DNA aligns better with TRBJ2-7, so the J call may be wrong. The CDR3 covers 14 residues. Germline V CDR1 and CDR2: SQVTM, ANQGSEA. In DNA, the CDR3 is TGCAGCGTTGAAGGGACAGGGGGAGCCTACGAGCAGTACTTC. Translation gives CSVEGTGGAYEQYF.

The chain recombines TRBV5-4 with TRBJ2-5, with 10 bases that match TRBD1. Trimming removed 4 bases from V and 2 bases from J; junction bases left unmatched: 8. CDR1 is SGHNT and CDR2 is YYREEE in the germline V gene (reference sequence). CDR3 size: 16 residues. CDR3 sequence reads: CASSKGGQGLQETQYF. The CDR3 region has the DNA TGTGCCAGCAGCAAGGGGGGACAGGGGCTACAAGAGACCCAGTACTTC.

This chain connects TRBV19 to TRBJ1-2, with D possibly being TRBD1 (5 bases). The V gene lost 1 base and the J gene lost 2 bases, with 14 bases spanning the gap. There are 16 residues in the CDR3. Germline values: CDR1 LNHDA, CDR2 SQIVND (reference sequence). CDR3 sequence (DNA): TGTGCCAGTAGTATAGTATCGGCCGGGGGAAACTATGGCTACACCTTC. Residues: CASSIVSAGGNYGYTF.

The V and J genes are TRBV15 and TRBJ2-5, with 10 bases that match TRBD1. The CDR3 is 16 residues long. Per the germline V gene, CDR1 is LNHNV and CDR2 is YYDKDF (reference sequence). With 4 bases clipped from V and 6 bases from J, the junction kept 11 bases outside the gene matches. The CDR3 nucleotides read TGTGCCACCAGCACCTTCGGACAGGGGGAGGTGAAGACCCAGTACTTC. Its protein is CATSTFGQGEVKTQYF.

V usage is TRBV5-1 and J usage is TRBJ2-2; maybe TRBD1 (5 bases). The CDR3 runs 14 residues. Trimming removed 7 bases at V and 4 bases at J, with 14 bases between. Germline values: CDR1 SGHRS, CDR2 YFSETQ. The CDR3 nucleotides read TGCGCCAGCGATCTACAGGCAGGCACCGGGGAGCTGTTTTTT. Protein: CASDLQAGTGELFF.

The V and J genes are TRBV7-9 and TRBJ2-1; D may be TRBD1 (5 bases). Germline loops: CDR1 SEHNR, CDR2 FQNEAQ (reference sequence). V was cut by 2 bases and J by 0 bases, with 8 bases left in between. The CDR3 loop spans 15 amino acids. The CDR3 nucleotides read TGTGCCAGCAGCTTAAGTGACAGCTCCTACAATGAGCAGTTCTTC. Translating gives CASSLSDSSYNEQFF. Together with reference TRBV7-9 and TRBJ2-1, the CDR3 gives the full variable domain: DTGVSQNPRHKITKRGQNVTFRCDPISEHNRLYWYRQTLGQGPEFLTYFQNEAQLEKSRLLSDRFSAERPKGSFSTLEIQRTEQGDSAMYLCASSLSDSSYNEQFFGPGTRLTVL.

This rearrangement joins TRBV27 to TRBJ2-1; the D gene is possibly TRBD2 (5 bases). V lost 6 bases to trimming and J lost 6 bases, with 18 bases between them. The CDR3 is 15 amino acids. In germline, CDR1 is MNHEY, CDR2 SMNVEV (reference sequence). Here the CDR3 reads CASSDGRRSGNEQFF. The DNA of the CDR3 is TGTGCCAGCAGCGACGGACGCAGGAGCGGCAATGAGCAGTTCTTC.

This clone was seen a few times. The genes are TRBV6-5 and TRBJ2-1, with a possible D match to TRBD2 (5 bases). Per germline, CDR1 MNHEY and CDR2 SVGAGI. V was clipped by 2 bases and J by 10 bases, with 12 bases between them. This CDR3 contains 13 residues. This CDR3 is CASSYLITGEQFF. The CDR3 nucleotides are TGTGCCAGCAGTTACCTGATTACGGGGGAGCAGTTCTTC.